The rows below give T cell receptor beta chains drawn from one sample of a study of CD8 T cells in Susac syndrome. TCRdb independently ran MiXCR on the immunoSEQ multiplex PCR reads; one entry per CDR3 protein. The sample consists of around 170,000 distinct CDR3 sequences, 95% of them appearing once. The source material was CD8+ T cells from PBMCs. These TCRs come from a human donor with Susac syndrome. Both conserved end residues are part of each CDR3. D genes are given only for firm matches. Part of the rows lack a size; the others show once, few, many or a class for expanded clones.

abundance,d_gene,v_gene,j_gene,len,CDR3nt,CDR3aa
NA,NA,TRBV3-1,TRBJ2-5,15,TGTGCCAGCAGCCAAGTTCGCCAATCCCAAGAGACCCAGTACTTC,CASSQVRQSQETQYF
NA,TRBD2,TRBV30,TRBJ2-7,14,TGTGCTTCCTCCCTAGCGGGGGGAACCTACGAGCAGTACTTC,CASSLAGGTYEQYF
NA,TRBD1,TRBV9,TRBJ2-1,14,TGTGCCAGCAGCGTTCGGCAGGGGGCTGGAGAGCAGTTCTTC,CASSVRQGAGEQFF
once,TRBD1,TRBV19,TRBJ1-2,18,TGTGCCAGTAGCAACGTGTTACGGGACAGAACTAACGAGTATGGCTACACCTTC,CASSNVLRDRTNEYGYTF
once,TRBD2,TRBV5-5,TRBJ2-2,15,TGTGCCAGCAGCTTTTCGGGGGGTCGCACCGGGGAGCTGTTTTTT,CASSFSGGRTGELFF
NA,NA,TRBV5-1,TRBJ2-3,13,TGCGCCAGCAGCTTGGATGATGCAGATACGCAGTATTTT,CASSLDDADTQYF
NA,TRBD1,TRBV5-1,TRBJ1-3,15,TGCGCCAGCAGCTCTGACAGGGGGTCTGGAAACACCATATATTTT,CASSSDRGSGNTIYF
NA,NA,TRBV4-1,TRBJ2-3,18,TGCGCCAGCAGCCAAGAGATGGTATCGGGATCCCTAGCAGATACGCAGTATTTT,CASSQEMVSGSLADTQYF
NA,TRBD2,TRBV24-1,TRBJ2-3,18,TGTGCCACCAGTGACGAGGATCCTAGCGGGATTAGCACAGATACGCAGTATTTT,CATSDEDPSGISTDTQYF
once,NA,TRBV10-3,TRBJ1-2,14,TGTGCCATCAGCGATGCAGCAAAGACCTATGGCTACACCTTC,CAISDAAKTYGYTF
NA,TRBD2,TRBV27,TRBJ2-7,15,TGTGCCAGCAGTCCTATTTCTAGCGGGATTGGCGAGCAGTACTTC,CASSPISSGIGEQYF
NA,NA,TRBV6-6,TRBJ1-1,12,TGTGCCAGCACCCTTTTGTTTGGAGAAGCTTTCTTT,CASTLLFGEAFF
NA,TRBD2,TRBV7-8,TRBJ2-5,16,TGTGCCAGCAGCCCCGGACTAGCGGGGGTTGTAGAGACCCAGTACTTC,CASSPGLAGVVETQYF
NA,NA,TRBV6-5,TRBJ2-6,14,TGTGCCAGCAGTTACTCCCCTGGGGCCAACGTCCTGACTTTC,CASSYSPGANVLTF
NA,NA,TRBV9,TRBJ1-5,15,TGTGCCAGCAGCCCAGGGAATGGGGGAAATCAGCCCCAGCATTTT,CASSPGNGGNQPQHF
NA,NA,TRBV4-1,TRBJ1-3,17,TGCGCCAGCAGCCAAGATCAGGTACAGCCAAGTGGAAACACCATATATTTT,CASSQDQVQPSGNTIYF
NA,TRBD2,TRBV5-4,TRBJ2-3,15,TGTGCCAGCAGCATCTGGACTAGCGGGGCCGATACGCAGTATTTT,CASSIWTSGADTQYF
NA,TRBD1,TRBV12-3/TRBV12-4,TRBJ2-2,17,TGTGCCAGCAGAAACGGACAGGCTGCTCCGAGCACCGGGGAGCTGTTTTTT,CASRNGQAAPSTGELFF
NA,TRBD1,TRBV2,TRBJ2-7,14,TGTGCCAGCAGGCCCGGACAGGGTTCCTACGAGCAGTACTTC,CASRPGQGSYEQYF
NA,NA,TRBV29-1,TRBJ1-1,13,TGCAGCGTTGGGGGAACAGTGAACACTGAAGCTTTCTTT,CSVGGTVNTEAFF
NA,TRBD1,TRBV12-3/TRBV12-4,TRBJ1-6,13,TGTGCCAGCAGTACAAGACAGGGGGCGCGTCACCACTTT,CASSTRQGARHHF
NA,TRBD1,TRBV25-1,TRBJ2-7,14,TGTGCCAGCAGTGAAGGGACAGGGAACTACGAGCAGTACTTC,CASSEGTGNYEQYF
once,TRBD2,TRBV20-1,TRBJ2-1,14,TGCAGTGCTAGAGCAGGACTAGCGGTTAATGAGCAGTTCTTC,CSARAGLAVNEQFF
NA,TRBD1,TRBV28,TRBJ2-3,14,TGTGCCAGCAGTCCGGGACAGAGTGTTGATACGCAGTATTTT,CASSPGQSVDTQYF
once,TRBD1,TRBV18,TRBJ2-7,15,TGTGCCAGCTCACCTACGGACAGGGGTCACTACGAGCAGTACTTC,CASSPTDRGHYEQYF
NA,NA,TRBV29-1,TRBJ1-3,12,TGCAGCGTTGTCATTTCTGGAAACACCATATATTTT,CSVVISGNTIYF
NA,NA,TRBV6-5,TRBJ2-3,16,TGTGCCAGCAGTTACTCGGGACCACCTAGCACAGATACGCAGTATTTT,CASSYSGPPSTDTQYF